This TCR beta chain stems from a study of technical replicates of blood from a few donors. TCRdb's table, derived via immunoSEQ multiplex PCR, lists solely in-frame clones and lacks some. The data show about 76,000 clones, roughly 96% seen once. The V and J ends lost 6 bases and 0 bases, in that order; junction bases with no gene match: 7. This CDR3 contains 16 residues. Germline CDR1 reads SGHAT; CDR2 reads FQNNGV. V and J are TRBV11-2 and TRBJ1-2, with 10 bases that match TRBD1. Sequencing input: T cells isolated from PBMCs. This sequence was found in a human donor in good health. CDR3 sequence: CASRPGQGKSNYGYTF. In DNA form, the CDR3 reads TGTGCCAGCAGGCCGGGACAGGGGAAATCTAACTATGGCTACACCTTC.